This T cell receptor (beta chain) was captured by sequencing in a study of blood T cell repertoires in COVID-19. Participants were placed into cohorts based on the clinical history they reported. The germline CDR1 and CDR2 sequences are MNHEY and SMNVEV (reference sequence). The ends were cut back, 6 bases at V and 5 bases at J, with 11 bases in the middle. CDR3 length: 13 residues. The protocol was immunoSEQ multiplex PCR, while the TCRdb copy is restricted to in-frame clones and leaves out a portion. Of 150,000 to 200,000 clones listed, around 89% are singletons. Sequenced input: PBMCs or T cells enriched from blood (not recorded which). J is TRBJ2-1 and V is TRBV27, with D possibly TRBD1 on 6 matching bases. The source of this sequence is a woman aged 18-30 years who had recovered from COVID-19. Here the CDR3 reads CASRAQGNNEQFF. The CDR3 region has the DNA TGTGCCAGCAGGGCACAGGGAAACAATGAGCAGTTCTTC.